The 15 T cell receptor beta chains below all came from one sample that was sequenced in a study of blood T cell repertoires in COVID-19. Method: immunoSEQ multiplex PCR; TCRdb's copy keeps in-frame clones and lacks some. The data show about 90,000 clones, 60% to 85% seen once. Sequencing was done on a sample of peripheral blood. Receptors were obtained from an elderly woman with acute or convalescent COVID-19.

J is TRBJ2-2 and V is TRBV27; the match to TRBD1 covers 10 bases. Trimming took 6 bases from V and 4 from J; bases not matched to a gene: 5. CDR3 size: 15 residues. From germline, CDR1 is MNHEY and CDR2 SMNVEV (reference sequence). CDR3 protein: CASRRTGGSTGELFF. The CDR3 DNA follows: TGTGCCAGCAGGCGGACAGGGGGAAGCACCGGGGAGCTGTTTTTT.

This clone was seen a handful of times. This sequence joins TRBV6-5 and TRBJ1-3, with a weak D call TRBD1 (6 bases). In germline, CDR1 is MNHEY, CDR2 SVGAGI. Trimming left V 6 bases short and J 2 bases short, with 11 bases between. The CDR3 covers 14 residues. The CDR3 here is CASRATGTGNTIYF. CDR3 DNA sequence: TGTGCCAGCAGAGCAACAGGGACTGGAAACACCATATATTTT.

The CDR3 DNA follows: TGTGCCAGCAGCCAAAACAGGGGACCGGGACTAGCGGGAAGGAATGAGCAGTTCTTC. It codes for CASSQNRGPGLAGRNEQFF. The chain uses TRBV9 and TRBJ2-1; 13 positions match TRBD2. CDR1 is SGDLS, CDR2 YYNGEE, per germline. V shed 4 bases, J shed 7 bases, and the junction held 17 bases outside the gene matches. The CDR3 contains 19 residues.

The chain couples TRBV7-9 to TRBJ2-3; 14 nucleotides match TRBD2. Germline V lookup: CDR1 SEHNR, CDR2 FQNEAQ (reference sequence). The junction had 8 bases not matched to a gene; V was cut back by 5 bases and J by 1 base. The length of the CDR3 is 18 residues. The CDR3 region is CASSPFGLAGGRTDTQYF. CDR3 nucleotide sequence: TGTGCCAGCAGCCCTTTCGGACTAGCGGGAGGACGCACAGATACGCAGTATTTT.

The gene calls are TRBV7-2 and TRBJ1-2; 10 bases map to TRBD1. With V trimmed by 5 bases and J by 7 bases, 7 bases remained unmatched. This CDR3 comprises 14 residues. CDR1 and CDR2 from the germline V gene are SGHTA and FQGNSA. The CDR3 protein is CASSKGQGEFGYTF. The CDR3 DNA sequence: TGTGCCAGCAGCAAAGGACAGGGGGAGTTTGGCTACACCTTC.

The chain is built from TRBV19 and TRBJ2-7; D may be TRBD1 (6 bases). In germline, CDR1 is LNHDA, CDR2 SQIVND (reference sequence). The CDR3 runs to 14 residues. The V gene lost 3 bases and the J gene lost 4 bases, with 13 bases spanning the gap. The chain's CDR3 is CASSIRQGLYEQYF. CDR3 sequence (DNA): TGTGCCAGTAGTATTCGGCAGGGGCTTTACGAGCAGTACTTC.

J is TRBJ1-2 and V is TRBV18; D perhaps matches TRBD1 (6 bases). CDR3 length: 18 amino acids. Germline assignment: CDR1 KGHSH and CDR2 LQKENI. Trimming removed 1 base at V and 5 bases at J, with 23 bases between. CDR3 in DNA: TGTGCCAGCTCACCACGCCTCAACCTGGGGGCGGCCTGGTATGGCTACACCTTC. Amino acids: CASSPRLNLGAAWYGYTF.

The chain links TRBV28 to TRBJ1-1; D is unclear. The V end lost 3 bases, the J end lost 4 bases, and 9 bases lay between the germline ends. Looked up from germline, CDR1 is MDHEN and CDR2 is SYDVKM. The CDR3 is 13 amino acids. The CDR3 DNA follows: TGTGCCAGCAGTTTGGTGTGGAGCACTGAAGCTTTCTTT. It yields the protein CASSLVWSTEAFF. Variable domain in full (rest from reference TRBV28 and TRBJ1-1): DVKVTQSSRYLVKRTGEKVFLECVQDMDHENMFWYRQDPGLGLRLIYFSYDVKMKEKGDIPEGYSVSREKKERFSLILESASTNQTSMYLCASSLVWSTEAFFGQGTRLTVV.

The rearrangement uses TRBV6-2 or TRBV6-3 and TRBJ1-2, with D unresolved. V was cut by 6 bases and J by 3 bases, with 20 bases left in between. This CDR3 has 16 residues. Germline V CDR1 and CDR2: MNHEY, SVGEGT. Here the CDR3 DNA reads TGTGCCAGCAGCCAAACCGACACCGGCCAAGACTATGGCTACACCTTC. Translated: CASSQTDTGQDYGYTF.

The chain combines TRBV19 with TRBJ1-1; perhaps TRBD1 as D (6 bases). Germline V lookup: CDR1 LNHDA, CDR2 SQIVND (reference sequence). CDR3 length: 16 amino acids. Trimming took off 3 bases at V and 4 bases at J, with 18 bases between the two ends. CDR3 residues: CASSIPPSTGVTEAFF. The CDR3 coding sequence is TGTGCCAGTAGTATCCCCCCCTCGACAGGTGTCACTGAAGCTTTCTTT.

This clone was observed many times. The chain combines TRBV6-5 with TRBJ1-2, with TRBD1 as a possible D gene (5 bases). Germline V gives CDR1 MNHEY, CDR2 SVGAGI. V was trimmed by 2 bases and J by 3 bases, leaving 10 bases between them. CDR3 length: 14 residues. The CDR3 bases are TGTGCCAGCAGTTACGGGGACTCCGACTATGGCTACACCTTC. Translation: CASSYGDSDYGYTF.

This clone was counted a few times. This chain connects TRBV5-1 to TRBJ1-1; D remains unclear. Germline assignment: CDR1 SGHRS and CDR2 YFSETQ. There are 16 residues in the CDR3. Trimming pared 0 bases from V and 0 bases from J, leaving 12 bases between. The CDR3 DNA follows: TGCGCCAGCAGCTTGGGGTACCAGGTTATGAACACTGAAGCTTTCTTT. This translates into CASSLGYQVMNTEAFF. Drawing the rest from reference TRBV5-1 and TRBJ1-1, the complete variable domain is KAGVTQTPRYLIKTRGQQVTLSCSPISGHRSVSWYQQTPGQGLQFLFEYFSETQRNKGNFPGRFSGRQFSNSRSEMNVSTLELGDSALYLCASSLGYQVMNTEAFFGQGTRLTVV.

The V gene is TRBV19, the J gene TRBJ2-3, with 10 bases that match TRBD2. Trimming took 0 bases from V and 7 from J; bases not matched to a gene: 10. Germline-derived CDR1 and CDR2 are LNHDA and SQIVND (reference sequence). This CDR3 is 17 amino acids long. In DNA, the CDR3 is TGTGCCAGTAGTATAGAGCTCAAACCGGGACTAGCGTATACGCAGTATTTT. Its translation: CASSIELKPGLAYTQYF.

The rearrangement uses TRBV19 and TRBJ1-6; the D is unclear. This CDR3 is 12 amino acids long. V was pared by 9 bases and J by 4 bases, with 7 bases between. Germline assignment: CDR1 LNHDA and CDR2 SQIVND (reference sequence). CDR3 residues: CASTNYNSPLHF. Here the CDR3 DNA reads TGTGCCAGCACAAATTATAATTCACCCCTCCACTTT.

The chain employs TRBV2 and TRBJ2-2; TRBD1 aligns across 9 bases. The CDR3 is made up of 14 amino acids. Germline assignment: CDR1 SNHLY and CDR2 FYNNEI. J lost 4 bases, V lost 8 bases, and 5 bases had no gene match. The CDR3 coding sequence is TGTGCCAGCGATCCGGGACAGGGCACCGGGGAGCTGTTTTTT. Protein product: CASDPGQGTGELFF.